These T cell receptor beta chains were read from a single sample in a study of tumor-infiltrating lymphocytes in primary liver carcinoma. TCRdb used MiXCR to reprocess the multiplex PCR reads, holding one entry per CDR3 protein. The table shows 300,000 to 400,000 distinct CDR3 sequences, with approximately 65% occurring only once. Sequencing was performed on peripheral blood. These TCRs come from a middle-aged man with primary liver carcinoma and hepatitis B virus infection. Both conserved end residues are part of each CDR3. Each record gives: V gene, D gene, clone size, J gene, CDR3 DNA, CDR3 protein. D genes are given only for firm matches. Rows may omit the clone size; those that give it use once, few, many or a size class.

>TRBV11-2|-|few|TRBJ2-7
TGTGCCAGCAGCCCCCGACTTACGGGAGCTACACGGGGCGAGCAGTACTTC
CASSPRLTGATRGEQYF
>TRBV29-1|-|many|TRBJ2-3
TGCAGCGTTGTTAGGGCTAGCAGTACAGATACGCAGTATTTT
CSVVRASSTDTQYF
>TRBV6-1|TRBD1|few|TRBJ1-5
TGTGCCACCACCGAGGGACAGCTTAGCAATCAGCCCCAGCATTTT
CATTEGQLSNQPQHF
>TRBV6-2/TRBV6-3|TRBD1|-|TRBJ1-6
TGTGCCAGCAGCCGAACAGGGGAAACTTCACCCCTCCACTTT
CASSRTGETSPLHF
>TRBV28|-|-|TRBJ2-3
TGTGCCAGCAGCAAATTCCTTAGCACAGATACGCAGTATTTT
CASSKFLSTDTQYF
>TRBV12-3/TRBV12-4|-|-|TRBJ2-3
TGTACCAGCAATTTACAGGCGGGGACTAGCACAGATACGCAGTATTTT
CTSNLQAGTSTDTQYF
>TRBV2|-|-|TRBJ2-7
TGTGCCAGCAGTGTTAAGAGCGACGAGCAGTACTTC
CASSVKSDEQYF
>TRBV6-5|TRBD1|-|TRBJ2-2
TGTGCCAGCAGTTACACCACAGGGGCCGGGGAGCTGTTTTTT
CASSYTTGAGELFF
>TRBV6-1|-|-|TRBJ2-1
TGTGCCAGCAGTGTGGCTTCGGAGTTATCGTACAATGAGCAGTTCTTC
CASSVASELSYNEQFF
>TRBV6-6|TRBD1|-|TRBJ1-5
TGTGCCAGCACTCCTGAAGGGGGCAAGAATCAGCCCCAGCATTTT
CASTPEGGKNQPQHF
>TRBV4-1|-|-|TRBJ2-3
TGCGCAAGCAGCCAAGACCCGACTAGGGGAGGCGCAGATACGCAGTATTTT
CASSQDPTRGGADTQYF
>TRBV4-3|-|-|TRBJ2-4
TGCGCCAGCACCCAAGGTGGCCTTTCCGGAAACATTCAGTACTTC
CASTQGGLSGNIQYF
>TRBV19|TRBD2|-|TRBJ2-3
TGTGCCAGTAGGCCCCCGGGGGGGCGGGGCACAGATACGCAGTATTTT
CASRPPGGRGTDTQYF
>TRBV29-1|TRBD1|-|TRBJ1-3
TGCGGCGTTGCAGGGACAGGGAGCTCGGGAAACACCATATATTTT
CGVAGTGSSGNTIYF
>TRBV25-1|-|-|TRBJ1-1
TGTGCCAGCAGTGACGCAGGGCCGGGAGGGACTGAAGCTTTCTTT
CASSDAGPGGTEAFF
>TRBV6-2/TRBV6-3|TRBD2|many|TRBJ2-2
TGTGCCAGCAGTTATGTCGGGAGGTGGACCGGGGAGCTGTTTTTT
CASSYVGRWTGELFF
>TRBV28|-|-|TRBJ2-3
TGTGCCAGCACGGGGCTTAGACCTGGGGATACGCAGTATTTT
CASTGLRPGDTQYF
>TRBV6-2/TRBV6-3|TRBD2|few|TRBJ2-5
TGTGCCAGCAGTTACAACTCCCCTAGCGGGAGGGATTTCCAAGAGACCCAGTACTTC
CASSYNSPSGRDFQETQYF
>TRBV11-2|-|-|TRBJ2-3
TGTGCCAGCAGCTCCAGATCTCAGGGGACCGATACGCTGTATTTT
CASSSRSQGTDTLYF
>TRBV10-2|-|-|TRBJ1-5
TGCGCCAGCAGTGAGAACGGCATCAATCAGCCCCAGCATTTT
CASSENGINQPQHF
>TRBV11-3|TRBD1|-|TRBJ2-7
TGTGCCGGCAGCGTGGGACAGTCCTACGAGCAATACTTC
CAGSVGQSYEQYF
>TRBV24-1|-|-|TRBJ2-1
TGTGCCACCAGTAACCCCGGGAACAATGAGCAGTTCTTC
CATSNPGNNEQFF
>TRBV5-1|-|few|TRBJ2-7
TGCGCCAGCAGCGGGGGAACAGGGACTTTCCACGAGCAGTACTTC
CASSGGTGTFHEQYF
>TRBV6-6|-|-|TRBJ2-1
TGTGCCAGCAGTTACTCGGGAGACGGGTTCAATAAGCAGTTCTTC
CASSYSGDGFNKQFF
>TRBV5-4|TRBD2|-|TRBJ2-7
TGTGCCAGCAGCTTGGCGAAGGGACTAGCGGAGTACGAGCAGTACTTC
CASSLAKGLAEYEQYF
>TRBV12-3/TRBV12-4|-|-|TRBJ2-2
TGTGCCAGCTCCCGTTCCGGGACTAACACCGGGGAGCTGTTTTTT
CASSRSGTNTGELFF
>TRBV29-1|TRBD1|many|TRBJ2-1
TGCAGCGTTGAGACTGGGACAGGGAGATTCTTC
CSVETGTGRFF
>TRBV5-1|TRBD1|-|TRBJ2-7
TGCGCCAGCAGCACTGAACGGACAGGGGCTTTTGTTGCCTACGAGCAGTACTTC
CASSTERTGAFVAYEQYF
>TRBV28|-|-|TRBJ2-7
TGTGCCAGCAGTTCACAGGAGTACGAGCAGTACTTC
CASSSQEYEQYF
>TRBV4-3|TRBD2|-|TRBJ2-5
TGCGCCAGCAGCCGAAATAGCGGGAGCGGGGAGACCAAGTACTTC
CASSRNSGSGETKYF
>TRBV11-2|-|-|TRBJ2-3
TGTGTCAGCAGCTTTTGTGATATTAGCACAGATACGCAGTATTTT
CVSSFCDISTDTQYF
>TRBV6-2/TRBV6-3|-|many|TRBJ2-7
TGTGCCAGCAGTTACGTCACTGGGAGGTTCCTCTACGAGCAGTACTTC
CASSYVTGRFLYEQYF
>TRBV5-1|-|-|TRBJ2-6
TGCGCCAGCAGCTTGGCTTGGGCGTCTGGGACCAACGTCCTGACTTTC
CASSLAWASGTNVLTF
>TRBV6-6|TRBD2|-|TRBJ2-7
TGTGCCAGCAGTTACAATAGCGGGAATCGGCACGAACAGTACTTC
CASSYNSGNRHEQYF
>TRBV6-5|-|few|TRBJ2-1
TGTGCCAGCAAGGCGGACGGAACCTACAATGAGCAGTTCTTC
CASKADGTYNEQFF
>TRBV7-8|-|-|TRBJ1-2
TGTGCCAGCAGCTCGTGGCAGGAGCTCGGCTACACCTTC
CASSSWQELGYTF
>TRBV12-3/TRBV12-4|TRBD1|-|TRBJ2-3
TGTGCCAGCAGTTTAGACAGACAGGGAAGCACAGATACGCAGTATTTT
CASSLDRQGSTDTQYF
>TRBV5-1|TRBD2|few|TRBJ2-1
TGCGCCAGCAGCTTGGTTTTGGGCGGGAGGGCCGTCAATGAGCAGTTCTTC
CASSLVLGGRAVNEQFF
>TRBV10-3|-|-|TRBJ2-1
TGTGCCATCAGTGAGTCAGACAATGAGCAGTTCTTC
CAISESDNEQFF
>TRBV10-3|TRBD2|once|TRBJ2-1
TGTGCCGCGAGTAGGGGCGGGAGTTATAATGAGCAGTCCTTC
CAASRGGSYNEQSF
>TRBV4-1|-|-|TRBJ1-2
TGCGCCAGCAGCCAAGATAGGTCCCCTCGGGGTAACTGTGGCTACACATTC
CASSQDRSPRGNCGYTF
>TRBV20-1|-|-|TRBJ2-7
TGCAGTGCTAGAGATGGGGCGGTCTACGAGCAGTACTTC
CSARDGAVYEQYF
>TRBV6-1|-|many|TRBJ2-5
TGTGCCAGCAGTTTCGGACAAAACCAAGAGACCCAGTACTTC
CASSFGQNQETQYF
>TRBV28|TRBD2|-|TRBJ2-1
TGTGCCAGCAAAACGGGAGGAGGCGATGAGCAGTTCTTC
CASKTGGGDEQFF
>TRBV5-4|-|few|TRBJ2-5
TGTGCCAGCAGCTCAGTGGGGGCGGTAGCGGAGACCCAGTACTTC
CASSSVGAVAETQYF
>TRBV7-3|TRBD2|few|TRBJ2-2
TGTGCCAGCAGCCCACTACCACCTAGCGGGAGGGCCCCCGGGGAGCTGTTTTTT
CASSPLPPSGRAPGELFF
>TRBV11-2|-|-|TRBJ2-1
TGTGCCAGCAGCTCCATTGCAGGCGGTAATGAGCAGTTCTTC
CASSSIAGGNEQFF
>TRBV10-3|TRBD1|few|TRBJ2-7
TGTGCCATCAGGCCGGGACAGGGAACCTACGAGCAGTACTTC
CAIRPGQGTYEQYF
>TRBV29-1|TRBD2|-|TRBJ2-3
TGCAGCTTCGTAGCGGGAGGTAGTGGTGGTATGCAGTATTTT
CSFVAGGSGGMQYF